This passage covers 26 T cell receptor beta chains from one sample sequenced in a study of cytomegalovirus exposure and HLA in healthy donors. The PCR made use of 60 Vbeta and 13 Jbeta primers. Sequencing used immunoSEQ multiplex PCR; TCRdb keeps in-frame clones, though not all of them. This sample's clone table lists 150,000 to 200,000 clones. Sequencing was done on a sample of PBMCs. These receptors originate from a woman aged 55-70 years in good health and CMV-seronegative.

This chain connects TRBV7-9 to TRBJ2-6, with TRBD1 identical over 7 bases. The V gene end was trimmed by 1 base and the J gene end by 3 bases; junction bases not matched to a gene: 6. Germline-derived CDR1 and CDR2 are SEHNR and FQNEAQ (reference sequence). The CDR3 extends over 17 amino acids. CDR3: CASSLVRQGVGANVLTF. The CDR3, as DNA: TGTGCCAGCAGCTTAGTACGACAGGGAGTTGGGGCCAACGTCCTGACTTTC. Full variable domain (missing parts from reference TRBV7-9 and TRBJ2-6): DTGVSQNPRHKITKRGQNVTFRCDPISEHNRLYWYRQTLGQGPEFLTYFQNEAQLEKSRLLSDRFSAERPKGSFSTLEIQRTEQGDSAMYLCASSLVRQGVGANVLTFGAGSRLTVL.

The chain carries TRBV7-3 and TRBJ2-2; TRBD2 is a possible D gene (5 bases). V was pared by 8 bases and J by 3 bases, with 13 bases between. Per germline, CDR1 SGHTA and CDR2 FQGTGA. The CDR3 length is 14 residues. The CDR3 DNA is TGTGCCAGCTCGGTCTTCGGGGACACCGGGGAGCTGTTTTTT. Its translation: CASSVFGDTGELFF.

The chain employs TRBV29-1 and TRBJ1-5, with a possible D match to TRBD1 (5 bases). There are 14 residues in the CDR3. V dropped 5 bases and J dropped 1 base, with 12 bases sitting between them. Germline CDR1 is SQVTM and CDR2 is ANQGSEA. The CDR3, as DNA: TGCAGCGTTAAGTGGCAGGGAAGCAATCAGCCCCAGCATTTT. This gives the protein CSVKWQGSNQPQHF.

The chain couples TRBV19 to TRBJ2-1; 8 positions agree with TRBD2. This CDR3 has 16 residues. Per germline, CDR1 LNHDA and CDR2 SQIVND (reference sequence). V shed 4 bases and J 1 base; nucleotides not matched to a gene: 6. The CDR3 DNA sequence: TGTGCCAGTAGTACCCCAGCGGGAGTTTCCTACAATGAGCAGTTCTTC. Amino acid sequence: CASSTPAGVSYNEQFF.

The J gene is TRBJ1-2, the V gene TRBV9; no clear D gene. The CDR3 has 14 residues. CDR1 and CDR2 (germline): SGDLS, YYNGEE. V lost 4 bases to trimming and J lost 8 bases, with 18 bases between them. CDR3 residues: CASSPQLSGLGYTF. CDR3 nucleotide sequence: TGTGCCAGCAGCCCTCAGCTGTCAGGTCTGGGCTACACCTTC.

CDR3 protein: CAWNTGAPGVYGYTF. The DNA for the CDR3 is TGTGCCTGGAATACAGGGGCCCCGGGCGTCTATGGCTACACCTTC. The gene calls are TRBV30 and TRBJ1-2; 7 nucleotides line up with TRBD1. Germline V gene data show CDR1 as GTSNPN and CDR2 as SVGIG (reference sequence). V lost 4 bases and J lost 4; bases outside the gene matches: 12. The CDR3 has 15 residues.

V is TRBV27 and J is TRBJ2-1, with TRBD1 matching 10 bases. J gave up 0 bases and V 6 bases, and 14 bases lay outside the gene matches. The CDR3 is 19 residues long. Germline V gene lookup returns CDR1 MNHEY and CDR2 SMNVEV (reference sequence). CDR3 amino acids: CASRPRDRGFHSSYNEQFF. For the CDR3, the DNA is TGTGCCAGCAGGCCCCGGGACAGGGGTTTCCATAGCTCCTACAATGAGCAGTTCTTC.

The chain recombines TRBV4-1 with TRBJ2-1; D might be TRBD1 (6 bases). Germline CDR1 reads MGHRA; CDR2 reads YSYEKL. The CDR3 has 15 residues. V lost 1 base and J 2 bases, leaving 9 bases between the germline ends. DNA for the CDR3: TGCGCCAGCAGCCAAGGAGCAGGGGCCTACAATGAGCAGTTCTTC. As protein: CASSQGAGAYNEQFF.

V usage is TRBV23-1 and J usage is TRBJ1-5; 8 bases map to TRBD1. TRBV23-1 is reported as an ORF; its role is uncertain. V lost 2 bases, J lost 4 bases, and 1 base stayed unmatched. The CDR3 loop spans 14 amino acids. CDR3 in DNA: TGCGCCAGCAGTCAAGGGACAGGTAATCAGCCCCAGCATTTT. It codes for CASSQGTGNQPQHF.

V is TRBV2 and J is TRBJ1-3; D is perhaps TRBD1 (5 bases). The CDR3 is 19 residues long. Germline lookup yields CDR1 SNHLY and CDR2 FYNNEI. V lost 2 bases and J lost 1, with 21 bases in between. CDR3 protein: CASSERGNLFGRSGNTIYF. The CDR3, as DNA: TGTGCCAGCAGTGAACGGGGGAATCTGTTTGGGCGTTCTGGAAACACCATATATTTT. Full variable domain (missing parts from reference TRBV2 and TRBJ1-3): EPEVTQTPSHQVTQMGQEVILRCVPISNHLYFYWYRQILGQKVEFLVSFYNNEISEKSEIFDDQFSVERPDGSNFTLKIRSTKLEDSAMYFCASSERGNLFGRSGNTIYFGEGSWLTVV.

A remark on this clone: The same CDR3 is also encoded by other DNA sequences in this sample. The gene calls are TRBV6-1 and TRBJ1-1; D may be TRBD1 (5 bases). Trimming took 8 bases from V and 7 from J, leaving 17 bases between them. Germline CDR1 and CDR2: MNHNS and SASEGT. The CDR3 contains 13 residues. This CDR3 is CASGKQGVGEAFF. As DNA, the CDR3 is TGTGCCAGCGGGAAACAAGGGGTAGGTGAAGCTTTCTTT.

V usage is TRBV9 and J usage is TRBJ2-3; a weak D match, TRBD2 (7 bases). The CDR3 sequence is 16 residues long. Trimming stripped 0 bases from V and 2 bases from J, with 13 bases between. Germline assignment: CDR1 SGDLS and CDR2 YYNGEE. In DNA, the CDR3 is TGTGCCAGCAGCGTAGCTCGGGGGGCGAACACAGATACGCAGTATTTT. This gives the protein CASSVARGANTDTQYF.

The chain has TRBV19 and TRBJ2-2; the match to TRBD2 covers 10 bases. The CDR3 spans 16 residues. From germline, CDR1 is LNHDA and CDR2 SQIVND (reference sequence). V lost 5 bases, J lost 5 bases, and 8 bases stayed unmatched. The CDR3 here is CASSLPSGGETGELFF. The CDR3 DNA follows: TGTGCCAGTAGTCTCCCAAGCGGGGGGGAGACCGGGGAGCTGTTTTTT.

This chain joins TRBV28 and TRBJ2-4; 7 nucleotides line up with TRBD1. The CDR3 extends over 17 amino acids. The junction had 10 bases not matched to a gene; V was cut back by 5 bases and J by 0 bases. Germline values: CDR1 MDHEN, CDR2 SYDVKM. The CDR3 DNA is TGTGCCAGCAGTCCCCTCGGGACAGCCCTAGCCAAAAACATTCAGTACTTC. This codes for CASSPLGTALAKNIQYF.

The V and J genes are TRBV9 and TRBJ1-2; 9 bases map to TRBD1. CDR1 SGDLS and CDR2 YYNGEE come from the germline V gene. CDR3 length: 14 amino acids. V gave up 4 bases and J gave up 4 bases; unmatched junction bases: 5. The CDR3 bases are TGTGCCAGCAGCCCGGGACAGGGTGGCTATGGCTACACCTTC. Its protein product is CASSPGQGGYGYTF.

The genes are TRBV2 and TRBJ1-5; D remains unclear. Germline V CDR1 and CDR2: SNHLY, FYNNEI. The CDR3 totals 15 residues. V gave up 1 base and J gave up 1 base, with 8 bases separating them. The CDR3 sequence is CASSEEGGSNQPQHF. In DNA, the CDR3 is TGTGCCAGCAGTGAAGAGGGAGGGAGCAATCAGCCCCAGCATTTT.

Note on this clone: This same CDR3 is encoded by further DNA sequences in the sample. The chain recombines TRBV5-1 with TRBJ1-1, with TRBD1 matching over 7 bases. After removal of 2 bases from V and 0 bases from J, the junction contained 1 base not matched to a gene. CDR1 is SGHRS and CDR2 is YFSETQ in the germline V gene. The CDR3 consists of 14 residues. For the CDR3, the DNA is TGCGCCAGCAGCTTACAGGGGATGAACACTGAAGCTTTCTTT. It encodes CASSLQGMNTEAFF.

The chain is built from TRBV7-8 and TRBJ2-7; tentatively, D is TRBD1 (5 bases). Germline assignment: CDR1 SGHVS and CDR2 FQNEAQ. CDR3 length equals 14 residues. Trimming removed 1 base at V and 2 bases at J, with 9 bases between. CDR3 nucleotide sequence: TGTGCCAGCAGCTTAGGGCAGGGCACCTACGAGCAGTACTTC. Translating it yields CASSLGQGTYEQYF.

The V and J genes are TRBV9 and TRBJ2-7; 8 bases agree with TRBD1. Germline V gene sequence: CDR1 SGDLS, CDR2 YYNGEE. The V and J ends lost 4 bases and 1 base, in that order; junction bases with no gene match: 7. The length of the CDR3 is 15 residues. The CDR3 is CASSYDWTGSYEQYF. The CDR3 region has the DNA TGTGCCAGCAGCTACGACTGGACAGGGTCCTACGAGCAGTACTTC.

The genes are TRBV9 and TRBJ2-3; D perhaps matches TRBD2 (6 bases). Trimming cost V 2 bases and J 7 bases, with 14 bases left between them. Germline V gene sequence: CDR1 SGDLS, CDR2 YYNGEE. The CDR3 sequence is 14 residues long. The CDR3 spells CASSVRGSTYTQYF. The CDR3 DNA is TGTGCCAGCAGCGTGCGGGGTAGCACGTATACGCAGTATTTT.

The chain is built from TRBV7-9 and TRBJ2-2; no reliable D call. The V gene's germline CDR1 is SEHNR and CDR2 FQNEAQ (reference sequence). V was trimmed by 5 bases and J by 4 bases, leaving 5 bases between them. The length of the CDR3 is 12 residues. The CDR3 spells CASSTVTGELFF. The CDR3 nucleotides read TGTGCCAGCAGCACAGTCACCGGGGAGCTGTTTTTT.

The V gene is TRBV5-4, the J gene TRBJ2-3; D possibly corresponds to TRBD2 (6 bases). This CDR3 region has 13 residues. Germline V lookup: CDR1 SGHNT, CDR2 YYREEE (reference sequence). The V gene lost 5 bases and the J gene lost 2 bases, with 9 bases spanning the gap. CDR3 region: CASRAGHTDTQYF. In DNA form, the CDR3 reads TGTGCCAGCAGGGCGGGGCACACAGATACGCAGTATTTT.

The chain carries TRBV5-4 and TRBJ2-3; a possible D gene is TRBD2 (6 bases). The CDR3 spans 15 residues. Germline-derived CDR1 and CDR2 are SGHNT and YYREEE (reference sequence). Trimming shortened V by 4 bases and J by 2 bases, and 14 bases separated the two germline ends. The chain's CDR3 is CASSLDQRATDTQYF. CDR3 bases: TGTGCCAGCAGCCTGGACCAGCGGGCCACAGATACGCAGTATTTT.

The J gene is TRBJ2-5, the V gene TRBV6-6; tentative D call: TRBD2 (7 bases). Trimming left V 6 bases short and J 2 bases short, with 10 bases between. This CDR3 is built from 13 residues. CDR1 MNHNY and CDR2 SVGAGI come from the germline V gene (reference sequence). The DNA of the CDR3 is TGTGCCAGCAGCGGGGGGCGACAAGAGACCCAGTACTTC. This translates into CASSGGRQETQYF.

In regard to this clone: The sample contains more than one DNA sequence encoding this CDR3. The rearrangement links TRBV18 to TRBJ2-7, with TRBD2 matching over 7 bases. The CDR3 loop spans 16 amino acids. Germline trimming cut 2 bases from V and 6 bases from J; bases unmatched to any gene: 13. In germline, CDR1 is KGHSH, CDR2 LQKENI. Here the CDR3 reads CASSPRVSGNLLEQYF. The CDR3 coding sequence is TGTGCCAGCTCACCAAGAGTGAGCGGGAACTTGCTCGAGCAGTACTTC.

The rearrangement joins TRBV9 to TRBJ1-1; 7 positions agree with TRBD1. Germline CDR1 reads SGDLS; CDR2 reads YYNGEE. This CDR3 region has 13 residues. With 3 bases clipped from V and 3 bases from J, the junction kept 2 bases outside the gene matches. The CDR3 here is CASSATGDTEAFF. The CDR3 region has the DNA TGTGCCAGCAGCGCCACAGGGGACACTGAAGCTTTCTTT.